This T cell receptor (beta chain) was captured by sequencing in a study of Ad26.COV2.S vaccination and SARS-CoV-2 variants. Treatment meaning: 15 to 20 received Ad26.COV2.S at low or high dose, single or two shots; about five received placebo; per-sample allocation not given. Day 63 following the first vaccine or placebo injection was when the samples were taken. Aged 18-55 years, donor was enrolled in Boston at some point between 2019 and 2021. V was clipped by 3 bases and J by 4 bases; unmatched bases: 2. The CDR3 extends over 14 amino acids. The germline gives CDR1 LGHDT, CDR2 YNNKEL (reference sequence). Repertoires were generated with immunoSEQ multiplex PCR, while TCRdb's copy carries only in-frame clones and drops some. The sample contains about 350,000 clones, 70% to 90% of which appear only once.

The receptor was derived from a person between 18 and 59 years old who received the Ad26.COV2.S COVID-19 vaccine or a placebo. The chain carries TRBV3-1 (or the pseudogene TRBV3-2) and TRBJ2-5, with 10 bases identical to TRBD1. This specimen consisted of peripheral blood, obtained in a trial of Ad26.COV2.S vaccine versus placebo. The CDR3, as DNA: TGTGCCAGCAGCCAGACAGGGGGCGGAGAGACCCAGTACTTC. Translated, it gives CASSQTGGGETQYF.